This TCR beta chain was found in a study of tumor-infiltrating lymphocytes in primary liver carcinoma. Study outcomes and limitations: Blood's top-250-clone fraction was significantly lower than that of tumors (p = 0.039).

Co-extraction of both nucleic acids (RNA and DNA) used roughly 20-33 mg of unsorted bulk tissue. Researchers generated TCR beta cDNA from about 460 ng of total RNA, relying on a constant-region primer. For TCR beta, libraries were produced by three nested multiplex PCR rounds using slightly modified ARM-PCR. It was with TRBV1-TRBV30 forward primers and a C-beta reverse primer that the first two PCR rounds were run, at roughly 10 cycles each. TCRdb reprocessed the multiplex PCR reads via MiXCR and lists one record per CDR3 protein. The sample holds around 100,000 distinct CDR3 sequences, about three quarters seen once. A note on this clonotype: The antigen is not known.

The length of the CDR3 is 15 residues. The germline V gene has CDR1 MNHNS and CDR2 SASEGT. Between the trimmed V and J ends, which lost 8 bases and 0 bases, there was a span of 17 bases. The sample consisted of liver tumor tissue from sampling region 5. Described subset: tumor region T5, tumor centre. The chain carries TRBV6-1 and TRBJ2-7, with D perhaps given as TRBD1 or TRBD2 (5 bases each). The TCR originated in a woman in her fifties or sixties with primary liver carcinoma and hepatitis B virus infection. CDR3 bases: TGTGCCAGCGGTTTAGAAGGGACGGACTCCTACGAGCAGTACTTC. Amino acids: CASGLEGTDSYEQYF.